This T cell receptor beta chain was sequenced for a study of cytomegalovirus exposure and HLA in healthy donors. Trimming at V came to 1 base and at J to 4 bases, leaving 0 bases not matched to a gene. Germline CDR1 is KGHSH and CDR2 is LQKENI. This CDR3 region has 14 residues. Comment on this clone: Antigen unknown.

Overall study findings and caveats: In a later analysis, HLA-associated TCR beta chains were more clonally expanded than equally common others.

Primers for the PCR totalled 60 Vbeta and 13 Jbeta. The repertoire was sequenced with immunoSEQ multiplex PCR; TCRdb's copy has only in-frame clones and lacks some. Found here are around 200,000 clones, around 85% of them singletons; the top ten hold 0.2% to 0.25%. This chain links TRBV18 with TRBJ2-1, with 8 bases lining up with TRBD2. Input material: PBMCs. The TCR originated in a girl aged 2 to 9 in good health and CMV-seronegative. The CDR3 DNA reads TGTGCCAGCTCACCACTAGCGGGGTACAATGAGCAGTTCTTC. This codes for CASSPLAGYNEQFF.